This passage covers 13 T cell receptor beta chains from one sample sequenced in a study of vaccination effects on CD4 cells after COVID-19. Sequencing was performed with immunoSEQ multiplex PCR; in TCRdb, only in-frame clones are kept and a portion is missing. The sample includes almost 30,000 clones, roughly 74% seen only once; the top ten take roughly a sixth. Ahead of sequencing, the ViraFEST assay grew antigen-specific CD4+ T cells using viral peptide pools. The culture ran for approximately 9 days before CD4+ T cells were isolated. Of the BNT162b2 and mRNA-1273 vaccines, participants received two doses of one or the other. These receptors lack a known antigen. The input for sequencing was CD4+ T cells from PBMCs cultured with HCoV-OC43 spike peptides, taken after COVID-19 vaccination. Regarding subset: HCoV-OC43 spike overlapping peptide pool stimulation. The receptor source for this set is a human donor who received a COVID-19 vaccine.

This clone was recorded only once. The chain's CDR3 is CASSLVSASGGEQYF. CDR3 DNA: TGCGCCAGCAGCTTGGTATCCGCGTCTGGAGGCGAGCAGTACTTC. This chain connects TRBV5-1 to TRBJ2-7; possibly TRBD2 for D (5 bases). Trimming shortened V by 0 bases and J by 6 bases, and 16 bases separated the two germline ends. Germline values: CDR1 SGHRS, CDR2 YFSETQ. This CDR3 spans 15 amino acids.

The DNA of the CDR3 is TGTGCCAGCAGCAAGGGGGAAGGAGAGACCCAGTACTTC. Translating gives CASSKGEGETQYF. V gene TRBV21-1 combines with J gene TRBJ2-5. TRBV21-1 is annotated as a pseudogene. The CDR3 is made up of 13 amino acids.

The chain links TRBV5-1 to TRBJ1-1; D ambiguous. The CDR3 is 15 residues long. Germline V gene sequence: CDR1 SGHRS, CDR2 YFSETQ. The V gene lost 0 bases and the J gene lost 0 bases, with 9 bases spanning the gap. DNA for the CDR3: TGCGCCAGCAGCTTGGATTCCGGATTGAACACTGAAGCTTTCTTT. Protein sequence: CASSLDSGLNTEAFF.

The rearrangement links TRBV29-1 to TRBJ2-5, with a tentative D call TRBD2 (6 bases). The germline CDR1 and CDR2 sequences are SQVTM and ANQGSEA. The CDR3 runs 15 residues. V lost 5 bases to trimming and J lost 3 bases, with 19 bases between them. The CDR3 spells CSVSMTASGEETQYF. The CDR3 DNA sequence: TGCAGCGTTTCAATGACGGCATCGGGGGAAGAGACCCAGTACTTC.

The sample holds one count of this clone. The chain joins TRBV18 to TRBJ1-2; TRBD1 aligns across 7 bases. The CDR3 totals 16 residues. The V segment lost 5 bases and the J segment 1 base; nucleotides outside the gene matches: 10. Germline V CDR1 and CDR2: KGHSH, LQKENI. CDR3 protein: CASSTKGQNFNYGYTF. The CDR3 DNA reads TGTGCCAGCTCAACTAAGGGACAGAACTTTAACTATGGCTACACCTTC.

The CDR3 is CSVEDSRLYNEQFF. The CDR3 coding sequence is TGCAGCGTTGAGGACTCTCGCCTCTACAATGAGCAGTTCTTC. V and J are TRBV29-1 and TRBJ2-1; TRBD2 is a possible D gene (5 bases). This CDR3 has 14 amino acids. The ends were cut back, 3 bases at V and 3 bases at J, with 12 bases in the middle. Per germline, CDR1 SQVTM and CDR2 ANQGSEA.

This chain connects TRBV3-1 (or the pseudogene TRBV3-2) to TRBJ2-5; TRBD2 matches 10 bases. J gave up 5 bases and V 1 base, and 10 bases lay outside the gene matches. Germline CDR1 and CDR2: LGHDT and YNNKEL (reference sequence). The CDR3 has 17 amino acids. CDR3 sequence: CASSQGYQRGGPETQYF. The CDR3 region has the DNA TGTGCCAGCAGCCAAGGGTATCAGCGGGGGGGCCCTGAGACCCAGTACTTC.

This chain joins TRBV7-2 and TRBJ1-5; 9 bases line up with TRBD1. CDR1 is SGHTA and CDR2 is FQGNSA in the germline V gene. The CDR3 extends over 15 amino acids. With 5 bases clipped from V and 4 bases from J, the junction kept 6 bases outside the gene matches. The CDR3 bases are TGTGCCAGCAGCACACAGGGGGCTCGGAATCAGCCCCAGCATTTT. It codes for CASSTQGARNQPQHF.

This chain joins TRBV5-1 and TRBJ1-1; 7 nucleotides agree with TRBD1. The V gene's germline CDR1 is SGHRS and CDR2 YFSETQ. After removal of 6 bases from V and 2 bases from J, the junction contained 7 bases not matched to a gene. This CDR3 spans 14 amino acids. CDR3 residues: CASNPEGANTEAFF. Written as DNA, the CDR3 is TGCGCCAGCAACCCAGAGGGGGCAAACACTGAAGCTTTCTTT.

The chain carries TRBV5-1 and TRBJ2-1; weak D call: TRBD2 (5 bases). There are 12 residues in the CDR3. The germline V gene encodes CDR1 SGHRS and CDR2 YFSETQ. Trimming took off 4 bases at V and 9 bases at J, with 11 bases between the two ends. CDR3 coding DNA: TGCGCCAGCAGCACGGGGTGGGGTGAGCAGTTCTTC. Translated, it gives CASSTGWGEQFF. The whole variable domain, remainder taken from reference TRBV5-1 and TRBJ2-1, is KAGVTQTPRYLIKTRGQQVTLSCSPISGHRSVSWYQQTPGQGLQFLFEYFSETQRNKGNFPGRFSGRQFSNSRSEMNVSTLELGDSALYLCASSTGWGEQFFGPGTRLTVL.

The V call is TRBV12-3 or TRBV12-4, the J call TRBJ1-1, with a possible D match to TRBD1 (5 bases). The V end was cut by 1 base, the J end by 4 bases, with 7 bases between. This CDR3 comprises 13 residues. This CDR3 reads CASSLEGPTEAFF. The CDR3 DNA reads as TGTGCCAGCAGTTTAGAGGGGCCCACTGAAGCTTTCTTT.

Only a few counts were recorded for this clone. The chain has TRBV5-5 and TRBJ2-2; D remains unclear. The V gene's germline CDR1 is SGHKS and CDR2 YYEKEE (reference sequence). The CDR3 is 15 residues long. Trimming left V 0 bases short and J 5 bases short, with 11 bases between. The CDR3 loop is CASSLVGSMTGELFF. In nucleotides, the CDR3 is TGTGCCAGCAGCTTGGTAGGCAGCATGACCGGGGAGCTGTTTTTT.

The chain employs TRBV7-2 and TRBJ1-5, with no clear D. V lost 2 bases, J lost 2 bases, and 4 bases lay in between. The CDR3 loop spans 13 amino acids. Germline V gives CDR1 SGHTA, CDR2 FQGNSA. The CDR3 nucleotides read TGTGCCAGCAGCTTAAGAGGCAATCAGCCCCAGCATTTT. Translated: CASSLRGNQPQHF.